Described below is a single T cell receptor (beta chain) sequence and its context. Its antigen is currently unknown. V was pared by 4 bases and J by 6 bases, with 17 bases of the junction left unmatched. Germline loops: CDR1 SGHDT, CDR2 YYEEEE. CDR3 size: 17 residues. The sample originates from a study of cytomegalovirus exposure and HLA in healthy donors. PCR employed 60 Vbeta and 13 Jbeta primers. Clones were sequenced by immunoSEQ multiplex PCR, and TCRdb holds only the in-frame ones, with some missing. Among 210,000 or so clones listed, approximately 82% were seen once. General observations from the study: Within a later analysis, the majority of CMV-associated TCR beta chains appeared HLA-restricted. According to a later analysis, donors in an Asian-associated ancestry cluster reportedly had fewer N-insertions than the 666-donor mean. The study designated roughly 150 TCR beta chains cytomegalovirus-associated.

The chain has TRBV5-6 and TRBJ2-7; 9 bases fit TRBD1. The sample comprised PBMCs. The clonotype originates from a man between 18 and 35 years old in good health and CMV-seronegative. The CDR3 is CASSLFGTGKDLSEQYF. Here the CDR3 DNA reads TGTGCCAGCAGCCTATTTGGGACAGGGAAAGATCTATCCGAGCAGTACTTC.